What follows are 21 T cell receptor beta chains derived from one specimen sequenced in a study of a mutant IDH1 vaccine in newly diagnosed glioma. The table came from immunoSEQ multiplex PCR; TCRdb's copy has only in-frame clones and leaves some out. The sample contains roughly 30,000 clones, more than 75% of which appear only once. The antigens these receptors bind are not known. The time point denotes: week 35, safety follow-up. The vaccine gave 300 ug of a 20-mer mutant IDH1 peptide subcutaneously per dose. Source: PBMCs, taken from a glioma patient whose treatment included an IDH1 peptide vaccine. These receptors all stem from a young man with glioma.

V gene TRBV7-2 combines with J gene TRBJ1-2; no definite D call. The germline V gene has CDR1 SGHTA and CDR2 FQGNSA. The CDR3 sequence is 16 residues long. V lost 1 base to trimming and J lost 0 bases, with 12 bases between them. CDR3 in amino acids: CASSLEAIDANYGYTF. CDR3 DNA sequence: TGTGCCAGCAGCTTAGAGGCAATTGACGCTAACTATGGCTACACCTTC. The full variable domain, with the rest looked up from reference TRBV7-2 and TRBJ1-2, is GAGVSQSPSNKVTEKGKDVELRCDPISGHTALYWYRQSLGQGLEFLIYFQGNSAPDKSGLPSDRFSAERTGGSVSTLTIQRTQQEDSAVYLCASSLEAIDANYGYTFGSGTRLTVV.

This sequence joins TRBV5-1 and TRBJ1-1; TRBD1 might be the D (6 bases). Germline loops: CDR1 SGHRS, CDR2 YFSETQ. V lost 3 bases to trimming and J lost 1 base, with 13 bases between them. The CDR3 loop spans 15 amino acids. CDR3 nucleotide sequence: TGCGCCAGCAGCTGGGGGGGGCCCCCGAACACTGAAGCTTTCTTT. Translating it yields CASSWGGPPNTEAFF.

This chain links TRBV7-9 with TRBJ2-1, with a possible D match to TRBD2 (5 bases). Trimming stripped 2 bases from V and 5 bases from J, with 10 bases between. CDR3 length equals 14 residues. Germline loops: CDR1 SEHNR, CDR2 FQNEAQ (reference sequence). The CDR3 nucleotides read TGTGCCAGCAGCTTACGAGGGCCTCACAATGAGCAGTTCTTC. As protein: CASSLRGPHNEQFF.

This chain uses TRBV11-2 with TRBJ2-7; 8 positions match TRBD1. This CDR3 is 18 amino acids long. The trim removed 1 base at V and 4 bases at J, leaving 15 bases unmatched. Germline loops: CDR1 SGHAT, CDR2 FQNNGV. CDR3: CASSLAGSGQGQGYEQYF. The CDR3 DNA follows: TGTGCCAGCAGCTTAGCGGGGAGTGGACAGGGCCAGGGTTACGAGCAGTACTTC. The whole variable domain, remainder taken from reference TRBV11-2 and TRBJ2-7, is EAGVAQSPRYKIIEKRQSVAFWCNPISGHATLYWYQQILGQGPKLLIQFQNNGVVDDSQLPKDRFSAERLKGVDSTLKIQPAKLEDSAVYLCASSLAGSGQGQGYEQYFGPGTRLTVT.

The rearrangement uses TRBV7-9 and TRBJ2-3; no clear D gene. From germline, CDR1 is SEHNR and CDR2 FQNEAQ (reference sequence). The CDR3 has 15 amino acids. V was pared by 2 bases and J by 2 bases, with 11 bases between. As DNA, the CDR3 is TGTGCCAGCAGCTTAAATTTCTATTCCACAGATACGCAGTATTTT. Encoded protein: CASSLNFYSTDTQYF.

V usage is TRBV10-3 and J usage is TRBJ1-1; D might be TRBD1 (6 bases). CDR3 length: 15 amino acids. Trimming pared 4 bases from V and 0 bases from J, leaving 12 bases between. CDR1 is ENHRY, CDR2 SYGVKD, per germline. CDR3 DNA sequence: TGTGCCATCAGTGCGGTGAAGGGGGTGAACACTGAAGCTTTCTTT. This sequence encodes CAISAVKGVNTEAFF.

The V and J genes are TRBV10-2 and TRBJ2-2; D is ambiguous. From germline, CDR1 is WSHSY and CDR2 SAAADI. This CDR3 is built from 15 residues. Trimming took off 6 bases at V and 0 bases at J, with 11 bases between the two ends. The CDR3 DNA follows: TGCGCCAGCAGCCTAACACAGACGAACACCGGGGAGCTGTTTTTT. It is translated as CASSLTQTNTGELFF.

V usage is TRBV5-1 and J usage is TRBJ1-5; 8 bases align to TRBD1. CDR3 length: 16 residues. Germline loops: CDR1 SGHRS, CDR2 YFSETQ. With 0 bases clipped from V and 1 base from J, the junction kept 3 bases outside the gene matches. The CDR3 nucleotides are TGCGCCAGCAGCTTGGGGACAGGGAAAAGCAATCAGCCCCAGCATTTT. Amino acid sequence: CASSLGTGKSNQPQHF.

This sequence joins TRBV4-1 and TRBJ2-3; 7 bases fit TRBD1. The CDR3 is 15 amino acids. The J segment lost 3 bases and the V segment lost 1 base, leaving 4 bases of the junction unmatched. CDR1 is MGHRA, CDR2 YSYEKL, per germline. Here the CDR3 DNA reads TGCGCCAGCAGCCAAGTCAGGGGGACAACAGATACGCAGTATTTT. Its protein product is CASSQVRGTTDTQYF.

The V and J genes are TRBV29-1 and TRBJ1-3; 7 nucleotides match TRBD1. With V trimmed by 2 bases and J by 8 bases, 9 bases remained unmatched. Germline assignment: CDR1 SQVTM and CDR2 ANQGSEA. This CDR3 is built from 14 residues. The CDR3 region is CSVESGTASDTIYF. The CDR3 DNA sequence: TGCAGCGTTGAATCCGGGACAGCGTCGGACACCATATATTTT.

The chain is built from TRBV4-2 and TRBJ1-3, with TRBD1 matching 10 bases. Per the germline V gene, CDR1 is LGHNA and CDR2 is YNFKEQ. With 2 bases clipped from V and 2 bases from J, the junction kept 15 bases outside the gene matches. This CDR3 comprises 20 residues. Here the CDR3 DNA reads TGTGCCAGCAGCCAAACCGGGACAGGGGTTGGGCGAACGGCTGGAAACACCATATATTTT. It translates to CASSQTGTGVGRTAGNTIYF.

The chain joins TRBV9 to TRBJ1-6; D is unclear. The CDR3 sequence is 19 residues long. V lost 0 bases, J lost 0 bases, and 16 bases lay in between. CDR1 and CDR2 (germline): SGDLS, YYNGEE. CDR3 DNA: TGTGCCAGCAGCGTAGTTTCGGCTGTTGGTGGCTCCTATAATTCACCCCTCCACTTT. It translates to CASSVVSAVGGSYNSPLHF.

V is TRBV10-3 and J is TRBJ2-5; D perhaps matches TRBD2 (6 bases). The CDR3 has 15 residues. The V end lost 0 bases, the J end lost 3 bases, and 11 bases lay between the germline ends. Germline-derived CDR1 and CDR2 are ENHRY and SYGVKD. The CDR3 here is CAISESGGKEETQYF. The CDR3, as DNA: TGTGCCATCAGTGAGTCGGGCGGGAAGGAAGAGACCCAGTACTTC.

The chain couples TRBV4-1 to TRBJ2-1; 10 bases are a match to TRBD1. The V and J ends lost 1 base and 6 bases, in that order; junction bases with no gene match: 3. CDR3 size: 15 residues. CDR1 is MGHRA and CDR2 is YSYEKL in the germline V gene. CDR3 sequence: CASSQVGQGINEQFF. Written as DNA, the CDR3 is TGCGCCAGCAGCCAAGTGGGACAGGGGATCAATGAGCAGTTCTTC.

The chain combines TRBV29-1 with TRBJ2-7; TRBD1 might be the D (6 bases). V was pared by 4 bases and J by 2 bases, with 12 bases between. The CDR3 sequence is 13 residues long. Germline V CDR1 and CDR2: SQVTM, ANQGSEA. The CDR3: CSVVGKGAYEQYF. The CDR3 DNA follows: TGCAGCGTTGTCGGGAAGGGGGCCTACGAGCAGTACTTC.

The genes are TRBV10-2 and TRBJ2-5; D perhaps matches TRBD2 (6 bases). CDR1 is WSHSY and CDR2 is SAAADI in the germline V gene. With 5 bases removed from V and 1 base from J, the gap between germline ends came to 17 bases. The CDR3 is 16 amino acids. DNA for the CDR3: TGCGCCAGCAGTCTGTGGGCGGGAACCTCCCAAGAGACCCAGTACTTC. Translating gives CASSLWAGTSQETQYF.

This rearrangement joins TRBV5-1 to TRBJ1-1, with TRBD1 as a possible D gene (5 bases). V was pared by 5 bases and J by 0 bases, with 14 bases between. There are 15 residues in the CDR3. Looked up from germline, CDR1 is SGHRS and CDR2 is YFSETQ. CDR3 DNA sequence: TGCGCCAGCAGACAGGATACTCGCATGAACACTGAAGCTTTCTTT. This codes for CASRQDTRMNTEAFF.

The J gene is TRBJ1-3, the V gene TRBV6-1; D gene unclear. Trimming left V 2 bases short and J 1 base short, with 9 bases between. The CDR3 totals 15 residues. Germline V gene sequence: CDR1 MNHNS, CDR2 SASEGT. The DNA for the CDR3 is TGTGCCAGCAGTGAACCGCGGGGTTCTGGAAACACCATATATTTT. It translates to CASSEPRGSGNTIYF.

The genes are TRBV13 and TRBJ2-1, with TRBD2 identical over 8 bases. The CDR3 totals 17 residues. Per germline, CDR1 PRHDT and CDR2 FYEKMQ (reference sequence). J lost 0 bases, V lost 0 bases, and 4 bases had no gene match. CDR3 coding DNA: TGTGCCAGCAGCTTAGGCGGGGGGGGGAGCTCCTACAATGAGCAGTTCTTC. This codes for CASSLGGGGSSYNEQFF. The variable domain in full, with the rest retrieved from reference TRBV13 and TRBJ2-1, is AAGVIQSPRHLIKEKRETATLKCYPIPRHDTVYWYQQGPGQDPQFLISFYEKMQSDKGSIPDRFSAQQFSDYHSELNMSSLELGDSALYFCASSLGGGGSSYNEQFFGPGTRLTVL.

The CDR3 DNA reads as TGTGCCAGTAGACCCGGGACGAGCTCCTACGAGCAGTACTTC. This translates into CASRPGTSSYEQYF. The chain joins TRBV19 to TRBJ2-7; D tentatively fits TRBD1 or TRBD2 (5 bases each). The V gene's germline CDR1 is LNHDA and CDR2 SQIVND (reference sequence). This CDR3 spans 14 amino acids. Trimming pared 6 bases from V and 0 bases from J, leaving 12 bases between.

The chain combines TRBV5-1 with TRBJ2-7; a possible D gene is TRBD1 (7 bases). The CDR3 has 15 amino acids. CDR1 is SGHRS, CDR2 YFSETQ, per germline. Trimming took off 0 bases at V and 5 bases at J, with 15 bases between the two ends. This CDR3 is CASSLAVTGEDEQYF. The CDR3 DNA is TGCGCCAGCAGCTTGGCCGTAACAGGGGAGGACGAGCAGTACTTC.